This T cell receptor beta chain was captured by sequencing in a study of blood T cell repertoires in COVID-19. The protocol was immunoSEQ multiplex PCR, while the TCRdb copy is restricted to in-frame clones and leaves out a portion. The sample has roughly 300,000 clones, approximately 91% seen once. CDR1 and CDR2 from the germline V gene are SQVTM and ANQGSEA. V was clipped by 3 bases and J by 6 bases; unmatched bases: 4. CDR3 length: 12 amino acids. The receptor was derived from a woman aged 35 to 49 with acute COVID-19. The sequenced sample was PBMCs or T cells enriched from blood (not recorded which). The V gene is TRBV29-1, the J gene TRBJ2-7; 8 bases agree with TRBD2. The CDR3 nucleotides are TGCAGCGTTGATCGAGCGGGGGCCGAGCAGTACTTC. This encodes CSVDRAGAEQYF.